In its sample, the clone carrying this T cell receptor (beta chain) was seen many times. Its cognate antigen is unknown. A single record per CDR3 protein comes from TCRdb applying MiXCR to the reads. This table holds approximately 250,000 distinct CDR3 sequences, roughly an eighth found once. This sample is part of a study of T cell repertoires in cytomegalovirus infection. At the level of the study: Indications of both CMV infection and matching HLA type were provided by public TCR beta signatures. Study results and caveats: Accumulated public TCR beta family frequency recognized individuals carrying CMV together with the relevant HLA. Clonotype analysis showed dominance of the ex vivo response by HLA-C-restricted CMV-specific TCR beta clonotypes.

CDR3 length equals 14 residues. Germline V lookup: CDR1 SGHNT, CDR2 YENEEA. Trimming cost V 1 base and J 3 bases, with 10 bases left between them. The sequencing sample was made of PBMCs. The chain uses TRBV11-3 and TRBJ2-7, with D perhaps TRBD1 or TRBD2 (6 bases each). This sequence was found in a human donor in good health (CMV status not recorded). Some clones in this sample may be carry-over from other donors' samples. CDR3 nucleotide sequence: TGTGCCAGCAGCTTAGCGGGGGCGAGCTACGAGCAGTACTTC. It encodes CASSLAGASYEQYF.